What follows are 11 T cell receptor beta chains derived from one specimen sequenced in a study of blood T cells in healthy people across ages. The authors ran a second PCR of about 6 to 11 cycles using a sample-barcoded 5' primer and a J-beta primer mix. From the 5' RACE reads, TCRdb called clonotypes with MiXCR, one entry per CDR3 protein. The sample holds roughly 730,000 distinct CDR3 sequences, 56% seen once. Sequencing input: blood. Receptors originate from a man between 40 and 49 years old in good health.

The CDR3 sequence is CASSGMTGLGATNEKLFF. The DNA of the CDR3 is TGTGCCAGCAGCGGAATGACAGGGTTGGGAGCAACTAATGAAAAACTGTTTTTT. This chain connects TRBV5-5 to TRBJ1-4; 7 positions agree with TRBD1. Germline CDR1 SGHKS, CDR2 YYEKEE (reference sequence). The length of the CDR3 is 18 residues. Trimming at V came to 4 bases and at J to 0 bases, leaving 12 bases not matched to a gene. The full variable domain, with the rest looked up from reference TRBV5-5 and TRBJ1-4, is DAGVTQSPTHLIKTRGQQVTLRCSPISGHKSVSWYQQVLGQGPQFIFQYYEKEERGRGNFPDRFSARQFPNYSSELNVNALLLGDSALYLCASSGMTGLGATNEKLFFGSGTQLSVL.

The rearrangement joins TRBV4-2 to TRBJ2-7; D call uncertain. V lost 3 bases and J lost 7, with 16 bases in between. Germline V gives CDR1 LGHNA, CDR2 YNFKEQ. The CDR3 spans 14 residues. CDR3 DNA sequence: TGTGCCAGCAGCCATTCCATCGGTTTCAATGAGCAGTACTTC. Residues: CASSHSIGFNEQYF.

This clonotype was detected a few times. The rearrangement joins TRBV3-1 to TRBJ2-7; the D call may be TRBD1 or TRBD2 (5 bases each). The CDR3 has 13 residues. Trimming shortened V by 3 bases and J by 5 bases, and 11 bases separated the two germline ends. Germline V gene data show CDR1 as LGHDT and CDR2 as YNNKEL (reference sequence). The CDR3 DNA reads TGTGCCAGCAGCCAGAGGGGCAGGGACGAGCAGTACTTC. Its translation is CASSQRGRDEQYF.

This clonotype was counted only a few times. V is TRBV9 and J is TRBJ2-5; 8 bases match TRBD1. V was pared by 0 bases and J by 5 bases, with 6 bases of the junction left unmatched. The CDR3 spans 15 residues. The germline gives CDR1 SGDLS, CDR2 YYNGEE. The DNA of the CDR3 is TGTGCCAGCAGCGTAGCTGTGGGGGACAGGGAGACCCAGTACTTC. Translated: CASSVAVGDRETQYF. Drawing the rest from reference TRBV9 and TRBJ2-5, the complete variable domain is DSGVTQTPKHLITATGQRVTLRCSPRSGDLSVYWYQQSLDQGLQFLIQYYNGEERAKGNILERFSAQQFPDLHSELNLSSLELGDSALYFCASSVAVGDRETQYFGPGTRLLVL.

This sequence joins TRBV6-1 and TRBJ2-1; D gene uncertain. The V end lost 10 bases, the J end lost 10 bases, and 20 bases lay between the germline ends. Germline V gene lookup returns CDR1 MNHNS and CDR2 SASEGT. This CDR3 contains 13 residues. The CDR3 loop is CAMWEPTLAEQFF. The CDR3 nucleotides read TGTGCCATGTGGGAACCCACACTGGCGGAGCAGTTCTTC.

V is TRBV2 and J is TRBJ2-1; 8 bases are a match to TRBD2. Trimming at V came to 3 bases and at J to 7 bases, leaving 8 bases not matched to a gene. The CDR3 contains 15 residues. CDR1 and CDR2 (germline): SNHLY, FYNNEI. The CDR3: CASSDTGLGGNEQFF. The CDR3 region has the DNA TGTGCCAGCAGTGACACGGGACTAGGGGGTAATGAGCAGTTCTTC.

The chain couples TRBV5-4 to TRBJ2-3; 12 bases are a match to TRBD2. Germline-derived CDR1 and CDR2 are SGHNT and YYREEE (reference sequence). There are 17 residues in the CDR3. V lost 4 bases and J lost 5; bases outside the gene matches: 11. The CDR3 DNA is TGTGCCAGCAGCGAGCCGGCTAGCGGGAGGGCCAGAGATACGCAGTATTTT. Translated: CASSEPASGRARDTQYF.

V is TRBV4-3 and J is TRBJ2-5; TRBD2 is a possible D gene (5 bases). Germline V CDR1 and CDR2: LGHNA, YSLEER. Trimming removed 1 base from V and 3 bases from J, with 6 bases in between. The CDR3 spans 13 residues. CDR3 residues: CASSQGGKETQYF. The CDR3 nucleotides are TGCGCCAGCAGCCAAGGAGGGAAAGAGACCCAGTACTTC.

The chain links TRBV28 to TRBJ1-6; the D is unclear. Germline lookup yields CDR1 MDHEN and CDR2 SYDVKM. The V end lost 8 bases, the J end lost 7 bases, and 15 bases lay between the germline ends. The CDR3 has 14 residues. CDR3 nucleotide sequence: TGTGCCAGCGGGGAGCTAAGACGAAATTCACCCCTCCACTTT. Translating it yields CASGELRRNSPLHF.

The genes are TRBV4-1 and TRBJ2-7; D ambiguous. The CDR3 extends over 13 amino acids. Germline assignment: CDR1 MGHRA and CDR2 YSYEKL. V dropped 5 bases and J dropped 7 bases, with 15 bases sitting between them. The CDR3 coding sequence is TGCGCCAGCAGCGATCCCGGGCCGCAAGAGCAGTACTTC. Protein: CASSDPGPQEQYF.

This chain connects TRBV20-1 to TRBJ2-7; 8 bases line up with TRBD2. From germline, CDR1 is DFQATT and CDR2 SNEGSKA (reference sequence). The CDR3 has 14 amino acids. The trim removed 4 bases at V and 0 bases at J, leaving 5 bases unmatched. CDR3 bases: TGCAGTGCTACGAGCGGGGGATTCTCCTACGAGCAGTACTTC. This encodes CSATSGGFSYEQYF.